The 25 T cell receptor beta chains given below trace back to one sample, sequenced in a study of neurological immune-mediated disorders. TCRdb called the 5' RACE reads again in MiXCR, with one record for every CDR3 protein. The repertoire consists of around 78,000 distinct CDR3 sequences, with 15% to 20% occurring once and the leading ten covering just over 15%. Sequencing was done on a sample of PBMCs. The receptor source for this set is a woman in her forties in good health.

This clonotype has only a few counts. The CDR3 sequence: CATSDPASGGELFF. The CDR3 DNA reads TGTGCCACCAGTGATCCCGCGTCTGGCGGGGAGCTGTTTTTT. The rearrangement uses TRBV24-1 and TRBJ2-2; D gene unclear. The CDR3 runs 14 residues. With 3 bases removed from V and 7 bases from J, the gap between germline ends came to 11 bases. Germline V CDR1 and CDR2: KGHDR, SFDVKD.

The table lists this clonotype with many counts. The chain joins TRBV12-3 or TRBV12-4 to TRBJ1-3; D is uncertain. V lost 2 bases and J lost 0, with 2 bases in between. The length of the CDR3 is 13 residues. CDR3 DNA: TGTGCCAGCAGTTTAACCTCTGGAAACACCATATATTTT. Translated, it gives CASSLTSGNTIYF.

This clonotype came up many times. The genes are TRBV7-6 and TRBJ1-6, with D perhaps TRBD1 (6 bases). Per germline, CDR1 SGHVS and CDR2 FNYEAQ. This CDR3 is built from 14 residues. Between the trimmed V and J ends, which lost 5 bases and 10 bases, there was a span of 15 bases. CDR3 bases: TGTGCCAGCAGCCGAAGGGGGATAGGGTCACCCCTCCACTTT. Residues: CASSRRGIGSPLHF.

The table lists this clonotype with many counts. The chain links TRBV27 to TRBJ2-3, with 14 positions matching TRBD2. CDR1 is MNHEY, CDR2 SMNVEV, per germline (reference sequence). V lost 9 bases, J lost 6 bases, and 2 bases stayed unmatched. This CDR3 contains 13 residues. CDR3 protein: CASRLAGGDTQYF. The CDR3 DNA sequence: TGTGCCAGTAGACTAGCGGGGGGGGATACGCAGTATTTT.

This clonotype was counted at least ten times. The chain joins TRBV7-8 to TRBJ2-7, with D unresolved. The CDR3 has 14 amino acids. The germline V gene encodes CDR1 SGHVS and CDR2 FQNEAQ. V was trimmed by 5 bases and J by 6 bases, leaving 17 bases between them. The chain's CDR3 is CASSLSLSRSEQYF. CDR3 DNA sequence: TGTGCCAGCAGCCTATCCTTGAGCAGGAGCGAGCAGTACTTC.

Comments on this clonotype: A much larger clone lies one base from this, so it may be a read error. The rearrangement uses TRBV7-2 and TRBJ1-1; a weak D match, TRBD1 (5 bases). The CDR3 is made up of 15 amino acids. The germline V gene has CDR1 SGHTA and CDR2 FQGNSA. CDR3 in amino acids: CASNLGRTLSSEAFF. Written as DNA, the CDR3 is TGTGCCAGCAACTTAGGAAGGACACTCTCCTCCGAAGCTTTCTTT.

Ten or more counts support this clonotype. The V and J genes are TRBV6-1 and TRBJ2-5; 10 nucleotides align to TRBD1. J lost 5 bases, V lost 6 bases, and 6 bases had no gene match. CDR3 length equals 14 residues. In germline, CDR1 is MNHNS, CDR2 SASEGT. CDR3 sequence (DNA): TGTGCCAGCAGACGGACAGGGGGTTTTGAGACCCAGTACTTC. It encodes CASRRTGGFETQYF.

This clonotype was seen repeatedly, ten times or more. The chain carries TRBV4-1 and TRBJ2-5; D possibly corresponds to TRBD2 (6 bases). Trimming shortened V by 0 bases and J by 5 bases, and 13 bases separated the two germline ends. The CDR3 runs 15 residues. The V gene's germline CDR1 is MGHRA and CDR2 YSYEKL. The CDR3 nucleotides read TGCGCCAGCAGCCAAGAGGGGGGACGGAAGGAGACCCAGTACTTC. This codes for CASSQEGGRKETQYF.

This clonotype was seen many times. The J gene is TRBJ2-1, the V gene TRBV4-1, with 9 bases lining up with TRBD2. Germline values: CDR1 MGHRA, CDR2 YSYEKL. V shed 2 bases and J 4 bases; nucleotides not matched to a gene: 9. This CDR3 is 17 amino acids long. For the CDR3, the DNA is TGCGCCAGCAGCCAACCGCGGGGGGGGAACCTTTACAATGAGCAGTTCTTC. Its protein is CASSQPRGGNLYNEQFF.

This clonotype was seen many times. The chain joins TRBV7-2 to TRBJ2-7; the match to TRBD1 covers 8 bases. The CDR3 is 14 residues long. Germline loops: CDR1 SGHTA, CDR2 FQGNSA. The junction had 6 bases not matched to a gene; V was cut back by 2 bases and J by 6 bases. CDR3: CASSLKQGVGEQYV. The CDR3 DNA follows: TGTGCCAGCAGCTTAAAACAGGGGGTAGGCGAGCAGTACGTC.

This clonotype was detected many times. The chain uses TRBV3-1 and TRBJ1-2; D is unclear. The CDR3 runs 17 residues. Germline CDR1 and CDR2: LGHDT and YNNKEL (reference sequence). The germline V and J ends were trimmed by 1 base and 4 bases, with 19 bases remaining between them. The CDR3 is CASSQGGSRRFAYGYTF. Written as DNA, the CDR3 is TGTGCCAGCAGCCAAGGTGGCTCGCGGAGGTTTGCCTATGGCTACACCTTC.

This clonotype has at least ten counts. This chain connects TRBV2 to TRBJ2-3; no clear D gene. V was shortened by 5 bases and J by 4 bases, with 10 bases between the two germline ends. This CDR3 has 13 amino acids. The V gene's germline CDR1 is SNHLY and CDR2 FYNNEI. In nucleotides, the CDR3 is TGTGCCAGCAGTACCGGGCGCGCAGATACGCAGTATTTT. It encodes CASSTGRADTQYF.

This clonotype was detected many times. The genes are TRBV6-2 or TRBV6-3 and TRBJ1-5; D is unclear. The V end lost 5 bases, the J end lost 0 bases, and 20 bases lay between the germline ends. Looked up from germline, CDR1 is MNHEY and CDR2 is SVGEGT. CDR3 length equals 18 residues. The CDR3: CASSEGTTYSVSNQPQHF. CDR3 coding DNA: TGTGCCAGCAGTGAAGGAACCACTTACAGCGTTAGCAATCAGCCCCAGCATTTT.

J is TRBJ1-5 and V is TRBV18; D may be TRBD1 (6 bases). CDR1 and CDR2 from the germline V gene are KGHSH and LQKENI. The V end was cut by 6 bases, the J end by 3 bases, with 15 bases between. The CDR3 totals 15 residues. The DNA for the CDR3 is TGTGCCAGCTCGCCCGGACAGAAAGACAATCAGCCCCAGCATTTT. Protein sequence: CASSPGQKDNQPQHF. The variable domain in full, with the rest retrieved from reference TRBV18 and TRBJ1-5, is NAGVMQNPRHLVRRRGQEARLRCSPMKGHSHVYWYRQLPEEGLKFMVYLQKENIIDESGMPKERFSAEFPKEGPSILRIQQVVRGDSAAYFCASSPGQKDNQPQHFGDGTRLSIL.

This clonotype showed up many times. This chain's CDR3 is CATSRVRLAYEQFF. CDR3 nucleotide sequence: TGTGCCACCAGCAGAGTGAGACTAGCATATGAGCAGTTCTTC. The V call is TRBV15, the J call TRBJ2-1; TRBD2 matches at 7 bases. The germline CDR1 and CDR2 sequences are LNHNV and YYDKDF (reference sequence). The CDR3 consists of 14 residues. With V trimmed by 1 base and J by 8 bases, 5 bases remained unmatched.

To note about this clonotype: A much larger clone is a single base away; this may be a read error. The chain has TRBV12-3 or TRBV12-4 and TRBJ1-6, with D unclear. V lost 6 bases to trimming and J lost 0 bases, with 3 bases between them. CDR3 length: 13 residues. The CDR3 DNA follows: TGTGCCAGCAGGGGCTCCTATAATTCACCCCTCCACTTT. The encoded protein is CASRGSYNSPLHF.

The table lists this clonotype with many counts. J is TRBJ2-3 and V is TRBV7-2; 7 bases are shared with TRBD1. CDR1 and CDR2 (germline): SGHTA, FQGNSA. The CDR3 is made up of 14 amino acids. V shed 4 bases and J 2 bases; nucleotides not matched to a gene: 3. The CDR3 region has the DNA TGTGCCAGCAGCTCGGGACAGAACACAGATACGCAGTATTTT. Translated, it gives CASSSGQNTDTQYF.

The table lists this clonotype with many counts. The chain employs TRBV12-3 or TRBV12-4 and TRBJ2-6, with TRBD1 matching 8 bases. The CDR3 is 15 amino acids. Losses at the gene ends were 7 bases for V and 9 bases for J; bases not matched to a gene: 11. The DNA of the CDR3 is TGTGCCAGCACCCGGGGTACAGGGGGTGTCAACGTCCTGACTTTC. Amino acid sequence: CASTRGTGGVNVLTF.

This clonotype was found many times. V usage is TRBV4-3 and J usage is TRBJ2-3; 8 nucleotides align to TRBD1. With 6 bases clipped from V and 2 bases from J, the junction kept 10 bases outside the gene matches. Germline values: CDR1 LGHNA, CDR2 YSLEER. The CDR3 covers 16 residues. The CDR3 nucleotides read TGCGCCAGCAGTGCATTATGGACAGGGTCCACAGATACGCAGTATTTT. As protein: CASSALWTGSTDTQYF.

This rearrangement joins TRBV5-6 to TRBJ2-1, with no clear D. The CDR3 runs 13 residues. V lost 0 bases and J 0 bases, leaving 1 base between the germline ends. Per germline, CDR1 SGHDT and CDR2 YYEEEE. The CDR3 DNA is TGTGCCAGCAGCTTGGTCTCCTACAATGAGCAGTTCTTC. Its translation is CASSLVSYNEQFF.

The sample holds many counts of this clonotype. This chain connects TRBV27 to TRBJ1-2, with TRBD1 as a possible D gene (6 bases). CDR1 is MNHEY and CDR2 is SMNVEV in the germline V gene (reference sequence). This CDR3 has 15 amino acids. V lost 6 bases, J lost 4 bases, and 18 bases lay in between. CDR3 coding DNA: TGTGCCAGCAGCCCGAGACAGGTCGCAATCTATGGCTACACCTTC. Protein: CASSPRQVAIYGYTF.

The sample holds many counts of this clonotype. The chain has TRBV5-1 and TRBJ2-2; 7 nucleotides agree with TRBD2. V lost 6 bases and J lost 4; bases outside the gene matches: 6. This CDR3 has 14 amino acids. CDR1 is SGHRS, CDR2 YFSETQ, per germline. CDR3: CASTSPGGTGELFF. The CDR3, as DNA: TGCGCCAGCACCTCCCCGGGAGGCACCGGGGAGCTGTTTTTT.

The sample holds many counts of this clonotype. V and J are TRBV5-1 and TRBJ2-2; the D gene is possibly TRBD2 (5 bases). The V end lost 0 bases, the J end lost 5 bases, and 5 bases lay between the germline ends. The CDR3 length is 13 residues. Looked up from germline, CDR1 is SGHRS and CDR2 is YFSETQ. The CDR3 sequence is CASSLGRTGELFF. Written as DNA, the CDR3 is TGCGCCAGCAGCTTGGGGAGGACCGGGGAGCTGTTTTTT.

The chain couples TRBV7-2 to TRBJ2-4, with a tentative D call TRBD1 (5 bases). The V gene lost 5 bases and the J gene lost 0 bases, with 17 bases spanning the gap. Germline V gene sequence: CDR1 SGHTA, CDR2 FQGNSA. CDR3 length equals 17 residues. CDR3 in DNA: TGTGCCAGCAGCCCCGACCCGACAGCTCTAGCCAAAAACATTCAGTACTTC. Amino acid sequence: CASSPDPTALAKNIQYF.

The genes are TRBV5-1 and TRBJ2-3, with D perhaps TRBD2 (6 bases). CDR1 and CDR2 (germline): SGHRS, YFSETQ. CDR3 length: 15 amino acids. Deletions cut 4 bases from V and 2 bases from J, with 14 bases between. CDR3 in DNA: TGCGCCAGCAGCCCCGGGACTCTTTACACAGATACGCAGTATTTT. Translating gives CASSPGTLYTDTQYF.